Listed here are 19 T cell receptor beta chains from one sample, sequenced in a study of T cells in Graves' hyperthyroidism and ophthalmopathy. The investigators amplified TCR beta CDR3 regions from RNA transcripts. A first-round RT-PCR of the TCR CDR3 used the HTBI primer set. TCRdb re-called the multiplex PCR reads with MiXCR, one entry per CDR3 protein. Here the sample spans 600,000 to 850,000 distinct CDR3 sequences, 15% to 20% being singletons. Sequenced input: blood. All receptors derive from a woman between 50 and 59 years old with Graves' hyperthyroidism that later progressed to Graves' ophthalmopathy.

CDR3 sequence reads: CATSEKIQGSQPQHF. As DNA, the CDR3 is TGTGCCACCAGTGAAAAAATTCAGGGGTCTCAGCCCCAGCATTTT. This chain connects TRBV15 to TRBJ1-5; tentative D call: TRBD1 (6 bases). Trimming stripped 6 bases from V and 6 bases from J, with 18 bases between. The CDR3 sequence is 15 residues long. CDR1 is LNHNV and CDR2 is YYDKDF in the germline V gene (reference sequence).

J is TRBJ2-1 and V is TRBV7-3, with a weak D call TRBD1 (6 bases). The length of the CDR3 is 16 residues. Trimming took off 1 base at V and 5 bases at J, with 15 bases between the two ends. Germline CDR1 and CDR2: SGHTA and FQGTGA. In DNA form, the CDR3 reads TGTGCCAGCAGCTTAATACGGACAGCCCAAGACAATGAGCAGTTCTTC. Its translation: CASSLIRTAQDNEQFF.

This rearrangement joins TRBV5-6 to TRBJ2-1, with 15 bases that match TRBD2. This CDR3 comprises 20 residues. V was pared by 4 bases and J by 1 base, with 12 bases of the junction left unmatched. The germline CDR1 and CDR2 sequences are SGHDT and YYEEEE. The CDR3 is CASSPAAGLAGGPSYNEQFF. The CDR3 DNA follows: TGTGCCAGCAGCCCCGCGGCGGGACTAGCGGGGGGACCGTCCTACAATGAGCAGTTCTTC.

This clonotype has just a few counts. The CDR3 reads CASRLLGGTDTQYF. CDR3 nucleotide sequence: TGCGCCAGCCGACTATTGGGGGGTACAGATACGCAGTATTTT. The chain uses TRBV4-1 and TRBJ2-3; weak D call: TRBD2 (6 bases). The CDR3 is 14 residues long. CDR1 and CDR2 from the germline V gene are MGHRA and YSYEKL. The V and J ends lost 8 bases and 3 bases respectively, with 15 bases between them.

As concerns this clonotype: This clone may be a read error of a much larger clone one base away. V and J are TRBV3-1 and TRBJ1-5; TRBD1 matches 7 bases. Germline V gene sequence: CDR1 LGHDT, CDR2 YNNKEL (reference sequence). J was trimmed by 2 bases and V by 1 base; bases with no gene match: 8. CDR3 length equals 17 residues. CDR3 coding DNA: TGTGCCAGCAGCCAAGGTAGGACAGGTTACGGCAATCAGCCCCAGCATTTT. As protein: CASSQGRTGYGNQPQHF.

This clonotype has ten or more counts. The chain combines TRBV7-8 with TRBJ1-1, with D unresolved. V dropped 1 base and J dropped 3 bases, with 9 bases sitting between them. Germline V lookup: CDR1 SGHVS, CDR2 FQNEAQ. The CDR3 spans 14 residues. CDR3 sequence (DNA): TGTGCCAGCAGCTTAGAGGGTTTGGACACTGAAGCTTTCTTT. Residues: CASSLEGLDTEAFF.

This clonotype was recorded many times. The chain carries TRBV3-1 and TRBJ2-5; D possibly corresponds to TRBD1 (6 bases). CDR1 and CDR2 (germline): LGHDT, YNNKEL (reference sequence). CDR3 length equals 14 residues. Deletions cut 4 bases from V and 0 bases from J, with 9 bases between. CDR3 in DNA: TGTGCCAGCAGCCCTCGGGACAACCAAGAGACCCAGTACTTC. Translating it yields CASSPRDNQETQYF.

The chain links TRBV12-3 or TRBV12-4 to TRBJ1-2; D gene ambiguous. V lost 7 bases and J lost 8, with 14 bases in between. This CDR3 region has 12 residues. CDR3 loop: CASTNHMGGYTF. The CDR3 DNA follows: TGTGCCAGCACCAACCATATGGGGGGCTACACCTTC.

This clonotype appeared many times. The chain is built from TRBV20-1 and TRBJ2-1; D is undetermined. The V gene's germline CDR1 is DFQATT and CDR2 SNEGSKA (reference sequence). CDR3 size: 13 residues. V dropped 3 bases and J dropped 10 bases, with 16 bases sitting between them. The CDR3, as DNA: TGCAGTGCTAGGAGGACGGCCGGGTTGGAGCAGTTCTTC. Translated: CSARRTAGLEQFF.

This clonotype was recorded a few times. The V gene is TRBV20-1, the J gene TRBJ1-5; 8 positions match TRBD1. Trimming removed 3 bases from V and 6 bases from J; junction bases left unmatched: 1. Germline loops: CDR1 DFQATT, CDR2 SNEGSKA (reference sequence). The CDR3 has 12 amino acids. Here the CDR3 reads CSASRGLQPQHF. The CDR3 nucleotides read TGCAGTGCTAGCAGGGGGCTTCAGCCCCAGCATTTT.

Many counts were recorded for this clonotype. The chain couples TRBV20-1 to TRBJ2-1; D is possibly TRBD2 (6 bases). The CDR3 is 13 residues long. V was pared by 3 bases and J by 7 bases, with 13 bases between. Germline V gene sequence: CDR1 DFQATT, CDR2 SNEGSKA (reference sequence). The DNA for the CDR3 is TGCAGTGCTAGCTGGCGGGAAAGAAATGAGCAGTTCTTC. This sequence encodes CSASWRERNEQFF.

This clonotype was detected many times. The chain couples TRBV2 to TRBJ1-3, with 9 bases identical to TRBD1. The CDR3 has 16 residues. CDR1 is SNHLY and CDR2 is FYNNEI in the germline V gene. V was pared by 3 bases and J by 0 bases, with 3 bases of the junction left unmatched. In nucleotides, the CDR3 is TGTGCCAGCAGTGACCCACAGGGGGCCTCTGGAAACACCATATATTTT. It codes for CASSDPQGASGNTIYF.

This chain links TRBV3-1 with TRBJ1-4; 10 bases agree with TRBD1. With 2 bases clipped from V and 8 bases from J, the junction kept 5 bases outside the gene matches. CDR3 size: 15 residues. The germline gives CDR1 LGHDT, CDR2 YNNKEL (reference sequence). The CDR3 DNA follows: TGTGCCAGCAGCCAAAACCCGGACAGGGGGGAAAAACTGTTTTTT. It yields the protein CASSQNPDRGEKLFF.

This chain joins TRBV18 and TRBJ1-2, with 8 positions matching TRBD1. CDR1 is KGHSH, CDR2 LQKENI, per germline. V dropped 3 bases and J dropped 5; count of bases not matched to a gene: 5. The CDR3 is made up of 14 amino acids. CDR3 coding DNA: TGTGCCAGCTCACCGGACAGGGCCCGGTATGGCTACACCTTC. Translated: CASSPDRARYGYTF. The whole variable domain, filled in from reference TRBV18 and TRBJ1-2, reads NAGVMQNPRHLVRRRGQEARLRCSPMKGHSHVYWYRQLPEEGLKFMVYLQKENIIDESGMPKERFSAEFPKEGPSILRIQQVVRGDSAAYFCASSPDRARYGYTFGSGTRLTVV.

There are many counts of this clonotype. The chain is built from TRBV10-1 and TRBJ1-1; a possible D gene is TRBD1 (5 bases). CDR3 length equals 15 residues. CDR1 is WNHNN and CDR2 is SYGVQD in the germline V gene (reference sequence). V was trimmed by 3 bases and J by 2 bases, leaving 13 bases between them. The CDR3 nucleotides are TGCGCCAGCAGTGAATCCGGGGGGAAAAACACTGAAGCTTTCTTT. As protein: CASSESGGKNTEAFF.

This clonotype was observed at least ten times. The J gene is TRBJ1-4, the V gene TRBV6-5; 8 bases are a match to TRBD1. The CDR3 loop spans 15 amino acids. Germline V gene sequence: CDR1 MNHEY, CDR2 SVGAGI. V shed 0 bases, J shed 5 bases, and the junction held 2 bases outside the gene matches. The CDR3 loop is CASSYSTGANEKLFF. CDR3 DNA sequence: TGTGCCAGCAGTTACTCGACAGGGGCCAATGAAAAACTGTTTTTT.

V gene TRBV7-9 combines with J gene TRBJ2-1; D may be TRBD2 (5 bases). V lost 3 bases and J lost 0, with 9 bases in between. Germline CDR1 and CDR2: SEHNR and FQNEAQ (reference sequence). The CDR3 is made up of 15 amino acids. CDR3 region: CASSLEESSYNEQFF. The CDR3 DNA reads as TGTGCCAGCAGCTTGGAGGAGAGCTCCTACAATGAGCAGTTCTTC.

The chain uses TRBV20-1 and TRBJ1-2; D not resolved. Germline CDR1 DFQATT, CDR2 SNEGSKA (reference sequence). The V gene lost 1 base and the J gene lost 4 bases, with 7 bases spanning the gap. The CDR3 spans 12 residues. The CDR3 spells CSARVGSYGYTF. DNA for the CDR3: TGCAGTGCTAGAGTGGGGAGCTATGGCTACACCTTC.

In this sample, this clonotype turned up a few times. The V gene is TRBV2, the J gene TRBJ1-3; D uncertain. The V end lost 4 bases, the J end lost 7 bases, and 11 bases lay between the germline ends. CDR1 is SNHLY, CDR2 FYNNEI, per germline. The CDR3 is 13 amino acids. CDR3 in DNA: TGTGCCAGCAGTGGCTCGTTGGGGAACACCATATATTTT. As protein: CASSGSLGNTIYF.